This TCR beta chain was captured in a study of T cells in Graves' hyperthyroidism and ophthalmopathy. Findings and limits, study-wide: Ophthalmopathy got predicted by the model a median roughly 6.4 months before its onset. From stable hyperthyroidism, ophthalmopathy was separated by a 13 V-J model.

Germline loops: CDR1 DFQATT, CDR2 SNEGSKA (reference sequence). The length of the CDR3 is 14 residues. Trimming pared 6 bases from V and 1 base from J, leaving 13 bases between. It was RNA transcripts that yielded the amplified TCR beta CDR3 regions. TCR CDR3 regions were first amplified by RT-PCR with HTBI primers. TCRdb re-analysed the multiplex PCR reads in MiXCR, keeping a single row per CDR3 protein. The sample has nearly 750,000 distinct CDR3 sequences, around a third seen once. Stable hyperthyroidism: no ophthalmopathy progression over 18 months of follow-up. This clonotype has ten or more counts. Its antigen is as yet unknown.

Input material: blood. The receptor's source is a woman aged 40 to 50 with Graves' hyperthyroidism. The J gene is TRBJ1-5, the V gene TRBV20-1; TRBD1 is a possible D gene (5 bases). CDR3 residues: CSAGQGWSNQPQHF. CDR3 nucleotide sequence: TGCAGTGCAGGCCAGGGCTGGAGCAATCAGCCCCAGCATTTT.